This entry features one T cell receptor (beta chain) sequence. Method: immunoSEQ multiplex PCR; TCRdb's copy keeps in-frame clones and lacks some. The data hold some 83,000 clones, with 85% to 95% observed a single time. These data belong to a study of technical replicates of blood from a handful of donors. What was sequenced was T cells isolated from PBMCs. The receptor was derived from a human donor in good health.

The CDR3 DNA reads as TGTGCCAGCAGTTACAGTTTTACAGGGCAGTCTGAAGCTTTCTTT. It specifies CASSYSFTGQSEAFF. The chain couples TRBV6-5 to TRBJ1-1, with D tentatively TRBD1 (6 bases). V gave up 2 bases and J gave up 6 bases, with 16 bases separating them. The CDR3 is made up of 15 amino acids. Germline loops: CDR1 MNHEY, CDR2 SVGAGI.